This T cell receptor beta chain appears in the sequencing data of a study of early T cells in non-severe SARS-CoV-2 infection. Turning to the study itself: Chains were unpaired, as sequencing was done on bulk RNA from unsorted whole blood. Study results and caveats: Comparison of clonotypes with VDJdb favored anti-spike CD8 responses while missing private and CD4 specificities.

This CDR3 is built from 14 residues. Losses at the gene ends were 4 bases for V and 2 bases for J; bases not matched to a gene: 4. From germline, CDR1 is SGHNT and CDR2 YYREEE (reference sequence). This clonotype came up many times. The target antigen is unknown. TCRdb re-called the 5' RACE reads with MiXCR, one entry per CDR3 protein. The data show under 90,000 distinct CDR3 sequences, around 15% seen once. The chain carries TRBV5-4 and TRBJ2-3; 7 nucleotides match TRBD1. The sequence derives from an adult who was a healthcare worker with PCR-confirmed SARS-CoV-2 infection or an uninfected control (not recorded which). The sample was whole blood. This CDR3 reads CASSQTGATDTQYF. CDR3 bases: TGTGCCAGCAGCCAAACAGGGGCCACAGATACGCAGTATTTT.